This section outlines one TCR beta chain sequence together with its context. This record comes from a study of Ad26.COV2.S vaccination and SARS-CoV-2 variants. TCRdb's copy holds only in-frame clones and misses some; the assay was immunoSEQ multiplex PCR. The sample lists some 180,000 clones, around nine tenths occurring once. Specimen: peripheral blood, collected after recovery from COVID-19. The receptor comes from a human donor who had recovered from COVID-19.

CDR3 bases: TGTGCCATCAGTGATGGGCCAGGTATCAATCAGCCCCAGCATTTT. Translation: CAISDGPGINQPQHF. The V call is TRBV10-3, the J call TRBJ1-5; D is unresolved. The CDR3 has 15 residues. The ends were cut back, 3 bases at V and 3 bases at J, with 12 bases in the middle. The germline CDR1 and CDR2 sequences are ENHRY and SYGVKD.